This T cell receptor beta chain was captured in a study of neurological immune-mediated disorders. General study findings and limits: No expanded-clone CDR3 amino acid sequence recurred across subjects, suggesting private TCR-beta repertoires.

Points on this clonotype: Its antigen is undetermined.

Synthesis of cDNA was performed by 5'RACE using 10-nucleotide random UMIs. Each CDR3 protein is one row after TCRdb ran MiXCR on the 5' RACE reads. The sample lists 65,000 to 90,000 distinct CDR3 sequences; over 9% were seen once. The CDR3 spans 15 residues. Germline V gives CDR1 SEHNR, CDR2 FQNEAQ (reference sequence). V lost 1 base, J lost 2 bases, and 8 bases lay in between. The chain is built from TRBV7-9 and TRBJ1-4; tentatively, D is TRBD1 (5 bases). The origin of this receptor is a man aged 35-49 years in good health. Specimen: PBMCs. The CDR3 region has the DNA TGTGCCAGCAGCTTAGAAGGGGTGACTAATGAAAAACTGTTTTTT. Translating it yields CASSLEGVTNEKLFF.